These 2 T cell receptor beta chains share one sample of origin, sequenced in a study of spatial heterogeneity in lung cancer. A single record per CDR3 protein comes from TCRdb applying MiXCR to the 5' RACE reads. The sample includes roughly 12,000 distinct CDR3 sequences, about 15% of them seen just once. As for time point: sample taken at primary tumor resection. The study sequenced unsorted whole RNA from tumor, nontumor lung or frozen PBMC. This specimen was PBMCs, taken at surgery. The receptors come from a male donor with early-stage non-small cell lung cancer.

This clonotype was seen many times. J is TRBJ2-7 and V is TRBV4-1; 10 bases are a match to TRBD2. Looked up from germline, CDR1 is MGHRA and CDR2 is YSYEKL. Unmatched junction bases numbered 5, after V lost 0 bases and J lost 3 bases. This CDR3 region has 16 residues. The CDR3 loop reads CASSQETGLASYEQYF. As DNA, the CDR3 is TGCGCCAGCAGCCAAGAAACGGGACTAGCGAGCTACGAGCAGTACTTC.

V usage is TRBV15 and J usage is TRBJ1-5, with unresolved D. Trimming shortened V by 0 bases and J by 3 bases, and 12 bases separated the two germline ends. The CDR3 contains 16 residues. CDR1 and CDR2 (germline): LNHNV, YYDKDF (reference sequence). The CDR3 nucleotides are TGTGCCACCAGCAGAGACCCCGGTCAGGTCAATCAGCCCCAGCATTTT. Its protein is CATSRDPGQVNQPQHF.